This entry concerns a single T cell receptor (beta chain). No antigen is known for it. After removal of 3 bases from V and 6 bases from J, the junction contained 7 bases not matched to a gene. Germline V CDR1 and CDR2: ENHRY, SYGVKD. CDR3 length: 15 residues. The data were produced by immunoSEQ multiplex PCR, yet TCRdb's version contains in-frame clones alone and is incomplete. The data show roughly 32,000 clones, 70% seen once. The data are from a study of radiotherapy plus CTLA-4 blockade in lung cancer. Whole-study results and caveats: Radiotherapy with ipilimumab was followed by blood expansion of tumor-derived clones.

This chain uses TRBV10-3 with TRBJ2-3; 9 bases align to TRBD2. The sample here was peripheral blood, taken from a patient treated with radiotherapy plus ipilimumab. The receptor comes from a human donor with non-small cell lung cancer who had stable disease on radiotherapy plus ipilimumab. The CDR3 is CAISEAGGYGDTQYF. CDR3 bases: TGTGCCATCAGTGAAGCGGGAGGCTACGGGGATACGCAGTATTTT.